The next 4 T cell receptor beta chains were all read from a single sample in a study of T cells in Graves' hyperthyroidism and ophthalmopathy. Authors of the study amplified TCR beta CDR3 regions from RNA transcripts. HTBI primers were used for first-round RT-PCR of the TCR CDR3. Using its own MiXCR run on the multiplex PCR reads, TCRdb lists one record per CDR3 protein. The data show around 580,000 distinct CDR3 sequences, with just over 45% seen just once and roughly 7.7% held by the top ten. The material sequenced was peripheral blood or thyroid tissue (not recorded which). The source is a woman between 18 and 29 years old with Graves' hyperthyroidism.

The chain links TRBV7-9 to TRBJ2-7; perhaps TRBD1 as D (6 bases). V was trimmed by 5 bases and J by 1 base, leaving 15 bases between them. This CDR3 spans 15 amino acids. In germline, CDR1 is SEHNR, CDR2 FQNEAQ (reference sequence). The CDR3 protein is CASSQGAGVSYEQYF. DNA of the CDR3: TGTGCCAGCAGCCAGGGAGCAGGGGTATCCTACGAGCAGTACTTC.

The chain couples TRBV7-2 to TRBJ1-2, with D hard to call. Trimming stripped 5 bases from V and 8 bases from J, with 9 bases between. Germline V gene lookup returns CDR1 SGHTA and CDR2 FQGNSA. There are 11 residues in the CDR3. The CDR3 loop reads CASSALAGYTF. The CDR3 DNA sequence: TGTGCCAGCAGCGCCCTAGCGGGCTACACCTTC.

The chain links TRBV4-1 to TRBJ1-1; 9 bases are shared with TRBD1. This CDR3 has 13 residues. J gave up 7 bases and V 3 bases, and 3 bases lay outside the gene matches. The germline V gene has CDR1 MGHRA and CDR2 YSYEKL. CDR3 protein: CASSQGTGNEAFF. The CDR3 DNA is TGCGCCAGCAGCCAGGGGACAGGGAATGAAGCTTTCTTT.

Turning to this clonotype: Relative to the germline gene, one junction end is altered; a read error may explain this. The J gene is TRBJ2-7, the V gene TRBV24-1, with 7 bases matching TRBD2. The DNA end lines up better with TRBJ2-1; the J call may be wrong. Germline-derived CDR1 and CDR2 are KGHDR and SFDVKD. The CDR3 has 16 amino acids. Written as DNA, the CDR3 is TGTGCCAGCAGTGATCCCCCAGCGGGACGGGGCAATGAGCAGTTCTTC. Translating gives CASSDPPAGRGNEQFF.